This TCR beta chain originates from a study of T cells in Graves' hyperthyroidism and ophthalmopathy. Findings and limits, study-wide: Median prediction lead before ophthalmopathy onset was 6.5 to 7 months with the model.

Concerning this clonotype itself: Its matching antigen is unknown.

V gave up 5 bases and J gave up 4 bases; unmatched junction bases: 7. The CDR3 is 15 amino acids. Amplified TCR beta CDR3 regions derived from RNA transcripts. The TCR CDR3 first-round RT-PCR relied on the HTBI primer set. A single record per CDR3 protein comes from TCRdb applying MiXCR to the multiplex PCR reads. The sample includes fewer than 900,000 distinct CDR3 sequences, approximately 19% of them seen just once. Those patients with uncontrolled infection, other autoimmune disease, pregnancy or lactation were excluded. Diagnoses used clinical symptoms, serum thyroxine and TRAb, thyroid ultrasound and orbital computed tomography. The blood sample dates from first hyperthyroidism diagnosis, preceding any ophthalmopathy symptoms.

The sequenced sample consisted of blood. The chain has TRBV12-3 or TRBV12-4 and TRBJ2-2; 7 nucleotides align to TRBD1. The source of this sequence is a woman aged 45-60 years with Graves' hyperthyroidism that later progressed to Graves' ophthalmopathy. The CDR3 loop reads CASSVTGLGTGELFF. In DNA form, the CDR3 reads TGTGCCAGCAGTGTGACAGGGTTGGGCACCGGGGAGCTGTTTTTT.